This T cell receptor (beta chain) appears in the sequencing data of a study of T cells in Graves' hyperthyroidism and ophthalmopathy. Amplification yielded TCR beta CDR3 regions, with RNA transcripts as the source. Researchers ran a first-round RT-PCR on the TCR CDR3 using the HTBI primer set. Each CDR3 protein gets one entry after TCRdb re-called the multiplex PCR reads with MiXCR. This sample has 600,000 to 700,000 distinct CDR3 sequences; about 45% occur once, and the top ten carry about 7%. Sequencing was done on a sample of peripheral blood or thyroid tissue (not recorded which). This receptor was obtained from an adult man with Graves' disease, either hyperthyroidism or ophthalmopathy (not recorded which).

CDR3 nucleotides: TGTGCCAGCAGCTCGACAGGGGGACGGGGACAGGGGAGCGAGCAGTACTTC. Residues: CASSSTGGRGQGSEQYF. The chain joins TRBV7-9 to TRBJ2-7; 10 positions agree with TRBD1. J gave up 6 bases and V 4 bases, and 15 bases lay outside the gene matches. This CDR3 is built from 17 residues. Germline V CDR1 and CDR2: SEHNR, FQNEAQ (reference sequence).